This T cell receptor beta chain was recovered during a study of blood T cell repertoires in COVID-19 (dated by TCRdb to about 2020). About the full investigation: Collaborator samples came from the United States, Italy and Spain and covered acute and convalescent phases of COVID-19. The prospective study material was composed of cDNA or gDNA derived from T cells, B-cell-depleted T cells, or PBMCs. The dataset comprised deeply sampled blood TCRbeta repertoires from subjects exposed to, actively infected with, or recovered from COVID-19. The repertoires were released in a freely available public database meant as a resource for research on the immune response to SARS-CoV-2. Samples were obtained from the ongoing ImmuneRACE study (first 160 participants) and from about 1,300 subjects provided by 6 global collaborators. Sample metadata almost always included a de-identified subject ID, COVID-19 status, age in years and sex. Where HLA class I and class II types were available, the types were taken from metadata supplied by the sample provider, not from assay-based typing. Findings and caveats that apply to the study as a whole: The quantity of clinical and demographic metadata differed by source and by participant and was supplied without curation.

TCRbeta CDR3 regions were amplified from genomic DNA using the immunoSEQ Assay, a bias-controlled multiplex PCR. Per the source publication's procedure: The number of nucleated cells in each sample was estimated from the amplification of reference gene primers within the assay. To quantify the absolute abundance of each unique TCRbeta CDR3 rearrangement, sequence reads were collapsed and filtered. For each sample, productive Simpson clonality was calculated by taking the square root of Simpson's diversity index across productive rearrangements. TCRdb holds this immuneACCESS table with in-frame rearrangements only. Some clones are missing; in checked studies, unresolved V genes explain under half, and the rest has no known cause. V and J calls and clone size are those listed in that table; D and trimming were worked out from the DNA. Present in this sample are a few hundred thousand clones, around 89% of which were seen just once. The ten largest clones represent roughly 6.3% of the sample.

Here V drops 4 bases and J drops 4 bases, and the junction holds 10 bases not matched to any gene. Looking up the germline V gene (reference sequence) yields CDR1 SGHNT and CDR2 YYREEE. The CDR3 holds 16 amino acids from the cysteine to the phenylalanine. Just CDR3 DNA is preserved here, 48 bases in frame from base 1. Details on this clone: There is no known antigen for this receptor. Per-nucleotide qualities are absent, and no much larger clonotype sits a single base away.

One collaborating source in Seattle enrolled patients while the patients were actively infected and followed the patients over time throughout the course of disease. Collaborating institutions collected whole blood in K2EDTA tubes following their own protocols. For TCRbeta analysis, collaborator samples were shipped as frozen whole blood, as isolated PBMCs, or as DNA extracted from either sample type. The clonotype originates from a woman between 45 and 65 years old with COVID-19, enrolled during active disease. Sequenced input: peripheral blood. The chain uses TRBV5-4 and TRBJ2-3; 9 bases in between match TRBD2. For the CDR3, the sequence is CASSPGSGRSADTQYF. The DNA sequence follows: TGTGCCAGCAGCCCCGGGAGCGGGAGGAGCGCAGATACGCAGTATTTT.